Listed below are T cell receptor beta chains from one sample, sequenced in a study of blood T cell repertoires in COVID-19. Using immunoSEQ multiplex PCR, the repertoire was profiled, and TCRdb retains in-frame clones only, with some absent. The sample gives some 130,000 clones, around 81% of which show up once; about 9.5% is in the top ten. The sequencing sample was made of peripheral blood. All receptors come from a man aged 40-55 years with active or convalescent COVID-19. Each CDR3 is given with its conserved first and last residue. D genes are given only for firm matches. The listing skips clone size in some rows; elsewhere it reads once, few, many or a size class.

d_call,v_call,clone_size,j_call,cdr3_nt,cdr3_aa
TRBD1,TRBV7-2,.,TRBJ2-7,TGTGCCAGCAGCCCTGAGGACAGGGGGGGCTACGAGCAGTACTTC,CASSPEDRGGYEQYF
.,TRBV2,.,TRBJ1-5,TGTGCCAGCAGTGGGCAGAATCAGCCCCAGCATTTT,CASSGQNQPQHF
TRBD1,TRBV11-1,.,TRBJ2-5,TGTGCCAGCAGTATGGACAGGGATGCGACCCAGTACTTC,CASSMDRDATQYF
TRBD1,TRBV30,few,TRBJ2-3,TGTGCCTGGAGTGACAGGGGCGCAGATACGCAGTATTTT,CAWSDRGADTQYF
.,TRBV3-1/TRBV3-2,.,TRBJ2-7,TGTGCCAGCAGCCAAACGGACAGCGAGCAGTACTTC,CASSQTDSEQYF
TRBD2,TRBV24-1,.,TRBJ2-3,TGTGCCACCAGCCGGGGGGGAGGGACAGATACGCAGTATTTT,CATSRGGGTDTQYF
.,TRBV2,.,TRBJ2-3,TGTGCCAGCAGTGAAGGAATTCTGACAGGACAAGATACGCAGTATTTT,CASSEGILTGQDTQYF
.,TRBV6-2/TRBV6-3,.,TRBJ1-5,TGTGCCAGCAGCCAAACCAGGACAGAACACCAGCCCCAGCATTTT,CASSQTRTEHQPQHF
.,TRBV6-2/TRBV6-3,.,TRBJ1-1,TGTGCCAGCAGTTCGTCAGGGAGGACTGAAGCTTTCTTT,CASSSSGRTEAFF
.,TRBV3-1/TRBV3-2,once,TRBJ2-7,TGTGCCAGCAGCCAAGAGGCTAGTTGGGCCTACGAGCAGTACTTC,CASSQEASWAYEQYF
TRBD1,TRBV19,few,TRBJ2-1,TGTGCCAGTAGTATCCGGGGGACAGGGGCAATAAGCTCCTACAATGAGCAGTTCTTC,CASSIRGTGAISSYNEQFF
.,TRBV4-3,.,TRBJ2-6,TGCGCCAGCAGCCAATTTAGTGTCCAGGGGAAGTCTGGGGCCAACGTCCTGACTTTC,CASSQFSVQGKSGANVLTF
TRBD2,TRBV2,.,TRBJ2-7,TGTGCCAGCAGCCGGACTAGCGGGGGGGCTTCGAACTACGAGCAGTACTTC,CASSRTSGGASNYEQYF
TRBD2,TRBV5-6,.,TRBJ2-3,TGTGCCAGCAGCTTGCAGCGGGGTGAGGATACGCAGTATTTT,CASSLQRGEDTQYF
TRBD1,TRBV14,.,TRBJ1-1,TGTGCCAGCAGCAGGGTCGACAGGGGGACTGAAGCTTTCTTT,CASSRVDRGTEAFF
.,TRBV7-9,.,TRBJ1-1,TGTGCCAGCAGCCTACGACAAGCCCCGAACACTGAAGCTTTCTTT,CASSLRQAPNTEAFF
.,TRBV6-1,.,TRBJ1-1,TGTGCCAGCAGTGAAGGCCAGGGGCTGGGTAACACTGAAGCTTTCTTT,CASSEGQGLGNTEAFF
.,TRBV19,.,TRBJ1-4,TGTGCCAGCCAGATGAGGCGGGATGAAAAACTGTTTTTT,CASQMRRDEKLFF
TRBD1,TRBV7-9,.,TRBJ1-6,TGTGCCAGCAGTTCCGGGACAGGGGGAAACGATTCACCCCTCCACTTT,CASSSGTGGNDSPLHF
.,TRBV7-9,few,TRBJ1-3,TGTGCCAGCAGCTTGGTCCAGGGCCCCATCTCTGGAAACACCATATATTTT,CASSLVQGPISGNTIYF
.,TRBV18,.,TRBJ1-4,TGTGCCAGCTCACCCCTAGGGGGGGCGCTTGAAAAACTGTTTTTT,CASSPLGGALEKLFF
.,TRBV12-3/TRBV12-4,.,TRBJ2-2,TGTGCCAGCAGGTTGACAGACACCGGGGAGCTGTTTTTT,CASRLTDTGELFF
.,TRBV7-3,.,TRBJ2-7,TGTGCCAGCAGCTTATTCGGGACACCATCCTACGAGCAGTACTTC,CASSLFGTPSYEQYF
TRBD1,TRBV5-1,few,TRBJ1-1,TGCGCCAGCAGCTCGGACGGACAGGCCTTTTTAGGAGCTTTCTTT,CASSSDGQAFLGAFF
.,TRBV12-3/TRBV12-4,.,TRBJ1-2,TGTGCCAGCAGTTTTTGGGAGGTATACGGCTACACCTTC,CASSFWEVYGYTF
.,TRBV6-6,.,TRBJ1-5,TGTGCCAGCAGCCCCGGGGTTGGACAGCCCCAGCATTTT,CASSPGVGQPQHF
.,TRBV7-2,.,TRBJ2-5,TGTGCCAGCAGCCGCCGATTCGGACAGCAACCCGGCGAGACCCAGTACTTC,CASSRRFGQQPGETQYF
.,TRBV7-9,.,TRBJ2-3,TGTGCCAGCAGCCCAGGCACAGATACGCAGTATTTT,CASSPGTDTQYF
.,TRBV25-1,many,TRBJ2-1,TGTGCCAGCAGTGGACAGGAGAAGTCCTACAATGAGCAGTTCTTC,CASSGQEKSYNEQFF
.,TRBV5-1,.,TRBJ1-2,TGCGCCAGCAGCTTGGATACCGGGTCCCTCCGGGGCTACACCTTC,CASSLDTGSLRGYTF
TRBD2,TRBV4-3,.,TRBJ2-1,TGCGCCAGCAGCCACGGCCATAGCGGGGGGGCGGGTGAGCAGTTCTTC,CASSHGHSGGAGEQFF
.,TRBV4-2,.,TRBJ2-5,TGTGCCAGCAGCCAAGACCAACTAGTCTGGGAGACCCAGTACTTC,CASSQDQLVWETQYF
.,TRBV7-4,once,TRBJ2-3,TGTGCCAGCAGCCCCCTGTACAATAGCACAGATACGCAGTATTTT,CASSPLYNSTDTQYF
TRBD1,TRBV7-9,.,TRBJ2-7,TGTGCCAGCAGCTTCCACCACAGGGGGAGCTACGAGCAGTACTTC,CASSFHHRGSYEQYF
.,TRBV7-2,.,TRBJ1-6,TGTGCCAGCAGCTTAGTTTCGATTAAATCTAGCTCCTATAATTCACCCCTCCACTTT,CASSLVSIKSSSYNSPLHF
TRBD1,TRBV6-2/TRBV6-3,few,TRBJ2-3,TGTGCCAGCAGTTACTCGGCCAGGGGGCAAGATACGCAGTATTTT,CASSYSARGQDTQYF
.,TRBV5-4,once,TRBJ2-7,TGTGCCAGCAGCAGTACCACAGGACACTTGCTCTACGAGCAGTACTTC,CASSSTTGHLLYEQYF
.,TRBV6-6,.,TRBJ2-1,TGTGCCAGCCGCGGAGGTAGAACCCAGCGGCACAATGAGCAGTTCTTC,CASRGGRTQRHNEQFF
.,TRBV6-4,.,TRBJ1-3,TGTGCCAGCAGTGACGGCTATTTGGAGTTATGCTCTGGAAACACCATATATTTT,CASSDGYLELCSGNTIYF
.,TRBV10-2,.,TRBJ1-5,TGCGCCAGCAGTGAGACAGGCCTTAGCAATCAGCCCCAGCATTTT,CASSETGLSNQPQHF
.,TRBV6-1,.,TRBJ1-2,TGTGCCAGCAGTGAAAACAGGGTTCCCAGTCCAAACTATGGCTACACCTTC,CASSENRVPSPNYGYTF
TRBD1,TRBV5-4,.,TRBJ1-2,TGTGCCAGCAGCGAAGCAGGGGGCGCGAGGGCCACATATGGCTACACCTTC,CASSEAGGARATYGYTF
TRBD2,TRBV29-1,.,TRBJ2-7,TGCAGCGTTACCGGGACTAGCGGGGGGAGAAACGAGCAGTACTTC,CSVTGTSGGRNEQYF
.,TRBV9,.,TRBJ2-5,TGTGCCAGCAGCCCCGGCCAAGAGACCCAGTACTTC,CASSPGQETQYF
.,TRBV19,.,TRBJ1-1,TGTGCCAGTAGTACGGGAGCGAACACTGAAGCTTTCTTT,CASSTGANTEAFF
TRBD1,TRBV7-2,.,TRBJ2-1,TGTGCCAGCAGCTTCCCGGGACAGGGGTACAATGAGCAGTTCTTC,CASSFPGQGYNEQFF
.,TRBV13,.,TRBJ2-7,TGTGCCAGCAGCCCCAACAGGGAAACCTACGAGCAGTACTTC,CASSPNRETYEQYF
.,TRBV12-3/TRBV12-4,.,TRBJ1-2,TGTGCCAGCAGTCAAACAGGGACCTATGGCTACACCTTC,CASSQTGTYGYTF
TRBD1,TRBV19,.,TRBJ1-5,TGTGCCAGTAGTATTAAGGGGGCCGGTCAGCCCCAGCATTTT,CASSIKGAGQPQHF
TRBD1,TRBV5-6,.,TRBJ1-2,TGTGCCAGCAGCTTCAAACCCACAGGGGATAGGGGCTACACCTTC,CASSFKPTGDRGYTF
TRBD1,TRBV13,few,TRBJ1-4,TGTGCCAGCAGCATTAGAAGGACAGGGACTAATGAAAAACTGTTTTTT,CASSIRRTGTNEKLFF
TRBD1,TRBV3-1/TRBV3-2,.,TRBJ1-4,TGTGCCAGCAGCCAGGGATTCGACAGGGGAAGAGGTGAAAAACTGTTTTTT,CASSQGFDRGRGEKLFF
TRBD1,TRBV5-1,.,TRBJ1-3,TGCGCCAGCAGCTTGGGAATCTTGGGACAGGCGATTCGACGAAACACCATATATTTT,CASSLGILGQAIRRNTIYF
TRBD2,TRBV9,.,TRBJ2-5,TGTGCCAGCAGCGTAGCTCCGGGGGGGCTCACGATGGAGACCCAGTACTTC,CASSVAPGGLTMETQYF
.,TRBV27,.,TRBJ2-3,TGTGCCAGCAGGGCCAGCACAGATACGCAGTATTTT,CASRASTDTQYF
.,TRBV2,.,TRBJ2-7,TGTGCCAGCAGTGTCCCGAGGTGGTACGAGCAGTACTTC,CASSVPRWYEQYF
.,TRBV5-1,.,TRBJ2-3,TGCGCCAGCAGCTTGGAGCGGAGCACAGATACGCAGTATTTT,CASSLERSTDTQYF
.,TRBV14,few,TRBJ2-1,TGTGCCAGAGCTCTCGGGGGTGAGCAGTTCTTC,CARALGGEQFF
.,TRBV9,.,TRBJ2-5,TGTGCCAGCAGCCCCCGAGGAAGGGGCCAAGAGACCCAGTACTTC,CASSPRGRGQETQYF